This T cell receptor (beta chain) emerged from a study of shared clonotypes between healthy human individuals. The data were produced by immunoSEQ multiplex PCR, yet TCRdb's version contains in-frame clones alone and is incomplete. The data show roughly 500,000 clones, with 60% to 80% seen just once and 12% held by the top ten. For this clone: Antigen specificity is unknown.

Recent acute infections and vaccinations were absent in the healthy HIV-negative adult donors. V lost 4 bases and J lost 3, with 10 bases in between. CDR1 and CDR2 from the germline V gene are SEHNR and FQNEAQ (reference sequence). The CDR3 loop spans 14 amino acids. Regarding the study as a whole: Clonotype sharing among the donors was expected to vary with sequencing depth. Tissue TCR repertoires likely differ from these blood-only repertoires.

The receptor was derived from a woman in her 40s in good health. Some clones in this sample may be carry-over from other donors' samples. The sample was PBMCs. The chain couples TRBV7-9 to TRBJ2-1; D remains unclear. The CDR3 loop is CASSSDWIYNEQFF. The CDR3 DNA sequence: TGTGCCAGCAGCTCAGACTGGATCTACAATGAGCAGTTCTTC.